Following are 27 T cell receptor beta chains from one sample sequenced in a study of cytomegalovirus exposure and HLA in healthy donors. Primers included in the PCR were 60 Vbeta and 13 Jbeta primers. The data were produced by immunoSEQ multiplex PCR, yet TCRdb's version contains in-frame clones alone and is incomplete. The sample contains approximately 150,000 clones, around four fifths of which appear only once. Source material: PBMCs. The receptors come from a woman between 45 and 65 years old in good health and CMV-seronegative.

V and J are TRBV28 and TRBJ2-7, with 9 bases fitting TRBD1. The ends lost 8 bases at V and 4 bases at J; junction bases unmatched: 9. Germline CDR1 and CDR2: MDHEN and SYDVKM. CDR3 length: 14 amino acids. CDR3 residues: CASLRTGDIYEQYF. The CDR3 DNA reads as TGTGCCAGCCTAAGGACAGGGGATATATACGAGCAGTACTTC.

The chain links TRBV5-6 to TRBJ1-6, with 10 bases matching TRBD1. Per germline, CDR1 SGHDT and CDR2 YYEEEE. The CDR3 loop spans 15 amino acids. Trimming removed 3 bases from V and 7 bases from J; junction bases left unmatched: 4. CDR3 nucleotides: TGTGCCAGCAGCTCAGACAGGGGGCTGAATTCACCCCTCCACTTT. Protein product: CASSSDRGLNSPLHF. Combining the CDR3 with reference TRBV5-6 and TRBJ1-6 gives the whole variable domain DAGVTQSPTHLIKTRGQQVTLRCSPKSGHDTVSWYQQALGQGPQFIFQYYEEEERQRGNFPDRFSGHQFPNYSSELNVNALLLGDSALYLCASSSDRGLNSPLHFGNGTRLTVT.

A few counts support this clone. The V gene is TRBV28, the J gene TRBJ2-1; D might be TRBD1 (6 bases). V lost 2 bases and J lost 4, with 15 bases in between. Per germline, CDR1 MDHEN and CDR2 SYDVKM. The CDR3 has 16 residues. The CDR3 DNA reads TGTGCCAGCAGTTTAAGGGGCAGGGGCGGGTACAATGAGCAGTTCTTC. Residues: CASSLRGRGGYNEQFF.

The chain has TRBV6-5 and TRBJ1-6; TRBD1 is a possible D gene (6 bases). CDR3 length: 13 amino acids. Germline CDR1 is MNHEY and CDR2 is SVGAGI. V was trimmed by 6 bases and J by 14 bases, leaving 17 bases between them. CDR3 amino acids: CASRSRGPTTLHF. For the CDR3, the DNA is TGTGCCAGCAGAAGCAGGGGTCCAACGACCCTCCACTTT.

A few counts support this clone. The V and J genes are TRBV13 and TRBJ2-2; the match to TRBD2 covers 10 bases. Trimming removed 5 bases from V and 7 bases from J; junction bases left unmatched: 10. This CDR3 is built from 16 residues. The germline CDR1 and CDR2 sequences are PRHDT and FYEKMQ (reference sequence). CDR3 protein: CASSQRAGGQSGELFF. In DNA, the CDR3 is TGTGCCAGCAGCCAAAGAGCGGGGGGGCAAAGCGGGGAGCTGTTTTTT.

The CDR3 nucleotides read TGCGCCAGCAGCCAAGAAGGGGAGGGGAGAGAGACCCAGTACTTC. Protein sequence: CASSQEGEGRETQYF. The chain is built from TRBV4-3 and TRBJ2-5; TRBD2 aligns across 7 bases. Trimming at V came to 0 bases and at J to 4 bases, leaving 5 bases not matched to a gene. Germline CDR1 and CDR2: LGHNA and YSLEER. The CDR3 totals 15 residues.

The CDR3 nucleotides are TGCGCCAGCAGTGAGTCGGGAGGTAGCAATCAGCCCCAGCATTTT. It translates to CASSESGGSNQPQHF. V gene TRBV10-1 combines with J gene TRBJ1-5; D is uncertain. V dropped 0 bases and J dropped 0 bases, with 6 bases sitting between them. This CDR3 spans 15 amino acids. Germline CDR1 WNHNN, CDR2 SYGVQD (reference sequence).

The chain couples TRBV7-2 to TRBJ2-7, with 11 bases matching TRBD2. Germline V gene lookup returns CDR1 SGHTA and CDR2 FQGNSA. Trimming removed 5 bases from V and 1 base from J; junction bases left unmatched: 4. The CDR3 is 15 amino acids. This chain's CDR3 is CASSGTSGRSYEQYF. The CDR3 bases are TGTGCCAGCAGCGGGACTAGCGGAAGATCCTACGAGCAGTACTTC. Together with reference TRBV7-2 and TRBJ2-7, the CDR3 gives the full variable domain: GAGVSQSPSNKVTEKGKDVELRCDPISGHTALYWYRQSLGQGLEFLIYFQGNSAPDKSGLPSDRFSAERTGGSVSTLTIQRTQQEDSAVYLCASSGTSGRSYEQYFGPGTRLTVT.

The chain couples TRBV28 to TRBJ1-2, with TRBD1 matching 9 bases. The CDR3 has 14 residues. CDR1 and CDR2 (germline): MDHEN, SYDVKM. Germline trimming cut 5 bases from V and 7 bases from J; bases unmatched to any gene: 8. The CDR3 protein is CASSPPGQGFGYTF. Written as DNA, the CDR3 is TGTGCCAGCAGTCCTCCGGGACAGGGTTTTGGCTACACCTTC.

This rearrangement joins TRBV9 to TRBJ2-1; maybe TRBD2 (6 bases). The V gene's germline CDR1 is SGDLS and CDR2 YYNGEE. The length of the CDR3 is 15 residues. V was pared by 0 bases and J by 2 bases, with 9 bases between. The CDR3 region has the DNA TGTGCCAGCAGCGTAGTGGGGGGAACCTACAATGAGCAGTTCTTC. Amino acid sequence: CASSVVGGTYNEQFF.

CDR3 amino acids: CASSGTGGRHQETQYF. The CDR3 nucleotides are TGTGCCAGCAGCGGGACAGGGGGACGCCACCAAGAGACCCAGTACTTC. This rearrangement joins TRBV7-9 to TRBJ2-5; 11 positions agree with TRBD1. This CDR3 has 16 amino acids. Germline CDR1 is SEHNR and CDR2 is FQNEAQ (reference sequence). V trimming: 5 bases; J trimming: 0 bases; junction bases outside the gene matches: 5.

This sequence joins TRBV2 and TRBJ2-2; TRBD2 might be the D (6 bases). Trimming removed 8 bases at V and 1 base at J, with 11 bases between. The CDR3 is 14 residues long. Germline V gives CDR1 SNHLY, CDR2 FYNNEI. The chain's CDR3 is CASGGILNTGELFF. CDR3 coding DNA: TGTGCCAGCGGGGGGATTTTGAACACCGGGGAGCTGTTTTTT.

V gene TRBV6-1 combines with J gene TRBJ2-7; TRBD1 agrees at 7 bases. The germline V gene encodes CDR1 MNHNS and CDR2 SASEGT. Trimming took 2 bases from V and 2 from J; bases not matched to a gene: 3. The CDR3 is 14 amino acids. The CDR3 loop reads CASSEFGQAYEQYF. The CDR3 region has the DNA TGTGCCAGCAGTGAATTTGGACAGGCCTACGAGCAGTACTTC.

For the CDR3, the DNA is TGTGCCAGCAGCGTAAGCGTGTCGGGTGAGCAGTACTTC. It translates to CASSVSVSGEQYF. The chain is built from TRBV5-8 and TRBJ2-7; D is undetermined. The CDR3 is 13 residues long. The germline V gene has CDR1 SGHTS and CDR2 YDEGEE. V was pared by 4 bases and J by 7 bases, with 15 bases between.

The genes are TRBV18 and TRBJ1-3, with 7 bases matching TRBD1. CDR3 length: 16 amino acids. Germline V gene lookup returns CDR1 KGHSH and CDR2 LQKENI. V lost 3 bases, J lost 4 bases, and 9 bases stayed unmatched. The CDR3 region is CASSPLRQGRGNTIYF. In DNA form, the CDR3 reads TGTGCCAGCTCACCCCTAAGACAGGGTAGAGGAAACACCATATATTTT.

The V call is TRBV7-2, the J call TRBJ2-1, with D perhaps matching TRBD1 (5 bases). The CDR3 covers 18 residues. Deletions cut 1 base from V and 0 bases from J, with 16 bases between. Per germline, CDR1 SGHTA and CDR2 FQGNSA. This CDR3 reads CASSLVGMTESSYNEQFF. In DNA, the CDR3 is TGTGCCAGCAGCTTAGTAGGGATGACAGAAAGCTCCTACAATGAGCAGTTCTTC.

The chain is built from TRBV27 and TRBJ1-2, with no clear D. V was shortened by 6 bases and J by 4 bases, with 9 bases between the two germline ends. CDR1 and CDR2 (germline): MNHEY, SMNVEV (reference sequence). The CDR3 spans 12 residues. The CDR3 loop is CASRVAGYGYTF. The CDR3 bases are TGTGCCAGCAGGGTTGCGGGCTATGGCTACACCTTC.

Only a few counts were recorded for this clone. The CDR3, as DNA: TGTGCCAGCAGTTTTTATCAGGGTAATAGCTACGAGCAGTACTTC. Protein product: CASSFYQGNSYEQYF. The V call is TRBV28, the J call TRBJ2-7; possible D gene TRBD1, 5 bases. The V end lost 3 bases, the J end lost 3 bases, and 15 bases lay between the germline ends. The CDR3 is 15 amino acids. Germline V gene lookup returns CDR1 MDHEN and CDR2 SYDVKM.

As to this clone: The same CDR3 arises from other DNA sequences in this sample as well. The chain has TRBV5-1 and TRBJ2-5, with D perhaps matching TRBD1 (5 bases). There are 15 residues in the CDR3. V was cut by 0 bases and J by 2 bases, with 11 bases left in between. CDR1 is SGHRS and CDR2 is YFSETQ in the germline V gene. CDR3 sequence (DNA): TGCGCCAGCAGCTTGGAGGCAGGGCCACAAGAGACCCAGTACTTC. Amino acid sequence: CASSLEAGPQETQYF.

There are a few counts of this clone. CDR3 residues: CASSQDHPQGGYGYTF. CDR3 in DNA: TGCGCCAGCAGCCAAGATCATCCGCAGGGTGGCTATGGCTACACCTTC. J is TRBJ1-2 and V is TRBV4-3, with D tentatively TRBD1 (5 bases). CDR1 and CDR2 (germline): LGHNA, YSLEER. The V and J ends lost 0 bases and 4 bases respectively, with 15 bases between them. This CDR3 is built from 16 residues.

This clone has only one observation. The CDR3 here is CASGKGLAVYNEQFF. CDR3 sequence (DNA): TGTGCCAGCGGCAAGGGACTAGCAGTTTACAATGAGCAGTTCTTC. The chain recombines TRBV27 with TRBJ2-1, with 9 bases identical to TRBD2. The CDR3 covers 15 residues. Germline-derived CDR1 and CDR2 are MNHEY and SMNVEV (reference sequence). V shed 8 bases, J shed 4 bases, and the junction held 9 bases outside the gene matches.

The DNA for the CDR3 is TGTGCCAGCAGGGAAAGGGACAGATTTAGGGGGCTGAACACTGAAGCTTTCTTT. Protein: CASRERDRFRGLNTEAFF. The chain couples TRBV5-5 to TRBJ1-1, with 7 bases identical to TRBD1. CDR1 and CDR2 (germline): SGHKS, YYEKEE (reference sequence). V was clipped by 5 bases and J by 0 bases; unmatched bases: 16. The CDR3 extends over 18 amino acids.

This clone was found once. The chain uses TRBV5-1 and TRBJ2-7; possibly TRBD1 for D (5 bases). Per the germline V gene, CDR1 is SGHRS and CDR2 is YFSETQ. This CDR3 has 15 amino acids. Trimming pared 0 bases from V and 0 bases from J, leaving 10 bases between. This CDR3 is CASSLAMDTSYEQYF. The CDR3 nucleotides read TGCGCCAGCAGCTTGGCAATGGACACCTCCTACGAGCAGTACTTC.

In its sample, this clone was seen a few times. The chain carries TRBV11-3 and TRBJ2-1, with a weak D call TRBD2 (6 bases). V gave up 4 bases and J gave up 5 bases, with 12 bases separating them. The germline CDR1 and CDR2 sequences are SGHNT and YENEEA. This CDR3 comprises 14 residues. The CDR3 DNA sequence: TGTGCCAGCAGCTCCGGCGGGGACCACAATGAGCAGTTCTTC. Amino acids: CASSSGGDHNEQFF.

V gene TRBV5-4 combines with J gene TRBJ2-7; TRBD2 agrees at 8 bases. Trimming took 5 bases from V and 4 from J; bases not matched to a gene: 5. Germline CDR1 reads SGHNT; CDR2 reads YYREEE (reference sequence). This CDR3 region has 13 residues. CDR3 loop: CASSSGGGYEQYF. The CDR3 DNA is TGTGCCAGCAGTTCCGGCGGGGGGTACGAGCAGTACTTC.

This clone was counted a single time. The chain recombines TRBV6-1 with TRBJ2-5; D not resolved. Per the germline V gene, CDR1 is MNHNS and CDR2 is SASEGT. V lost 4 bases and J 5 bases, leaving 17 bases between the germline ends. The CDR3 spans 15 residues. CDR3 loop: CASSVSNLVRETQYF. As DNA, the CDR3 is TGTGCCAGCAGTGTTAGTAACCTCGTCCGGGAGACCCAGTACTTC.

The chain combines TRBV27 with TRBJ2-1; 11 bases align to TRBD2. The CDR3 is 15 residues long. Per the germline V gene, CDR1 is MNHEY and CDR2 is SMNVEV (reference sequence). V shed 5 bases, J shed 2 bases, and the junction held 2 bases outside the gene matches. The CDR3 sequence is CASSLLAGAYNEQFF. In DNA, the CDR3 is TGTGCCAGCAGTCTACTAGCGGGGGCCTACAATGAGCAGTTCTTC.